This T cell receptor beta chain was sequenced during a study of T cell responses to AZD1222 COVID-19 vaccine. The analysis combined second doses at about 4 or about 12 weeks. Study-wide findings and caveats: Donor demographics were predominantly white British with a female majority; clonal diversity may be underestimated.

Notes on this clone: What it recognizes is unknown.

This CDR3 spans 13 amino acids. CDR1 is WSHSY, CDR2 SAAADI, per germline. Between the trimmed V and J ends, which lost 10 bases and 0 bases, there was a span of 13 bases. TCRdb keeps only in-frame clones here, not all; method: immunoSEQ multiplex PCR. The sample records about 94,000 clones, approximately 87% being singletons. The receptor was derived from an adult who received the AZD1222 COVID-19 vaccine. This specimen consisted of peripheral blood, obtained 28 days after the second AZD1222 dose. This chain links TRBV10-2 with TRBJ2-7; D ambiguous. The CDR3 is CATREGASYEQYF. DNA for the CDR3: TGCGCCACCCGTGAAGGTGCCTCCTACGAGCAGTACTTC.